Below, 14 T cell receptor beta chains from the same sample are listed, as sequenced in a study of blood T cells in healthy people across ages. Using a J-beta primer mix together with a sample-barcoded 5' primer, a second PCR was run for roughly 7 to 12 cycles. TCRdb fed the 5' RACE reads into MiXCR, producing one record per CDR3 protein. The sample carries some 1.5 million distinct CDR3 sequences, 28% recorded once. Material: blood. These receptor sequences come from a woman aged 30 to 39 in good health.

V and J are TRBV19 and TRBJ1-1; no clear D gene. Trimming cost V 7 bases and J 7 bases, with 10 bases left between them. The CDR3 sequence is 11 residues long. The V gene's germline CDR1 is LNHDA and CDR2 SQIVND (reference sequence). The CDR3 loop reads CASTTYFEAFF. As DNA, the CDR3 is TGTGCCAGTACTACCTATTTTGAAGCTTTCTTT.

This clonotype was counted a few times. This clone may be a read error of a much larger clone one base away. The rearrangement joins TRBV20-1 to TRBJ2-5, with TRBD1 identical over 8 bases. The germline CDR1 and CDR2 sequences are DFQATT and SNEGSKA (reference sequence). V was pared by 1 base and J by 5 bases, with 12 bases of the junction left unmatched. This CDR3 has 16 residues. The CDR3 sequence is CSARVSMGTGLETQYF. The CDR3 DNA reads TGCAGTGCTAGAGTTTCCATGGGGACAGGTTTGGAGACCCAGTACTTC.

The chain recombines TRBV3-1 with TRBJ2-2; 7 bases align to TRBD2. Germline values: CDR1 LGHDT, CDR2 YNNKEL (reference sequence). V was pared by 6 bases and J by 0 bases, with 10 bases of the junction left unmatched. The CDR3 has 17 amino acids. In DNA form, the CDR3 reads TGTGCCAGCAGTCCACCGGACGGACTAGCGAACACCGGGGAGCTGTTTTTT. This gives the protein CASSPPDGLANTGELFF.

The chain employs TRBV9 and TRBJ1-5; weak D call: TRBD1 (6 bases). The CDR3 covers 15 residues. Germline CDR1 SGDLS, CDR2 YYNGEE. The germline V and J ends were trimmed by 4 bases and 3 bases, with 14 bases remaining between them. The CDR3 nucleotides read TGTGCCAGCAGCTCCGAGGACAGAATCAATCAGCCCCAGCATTTT. Translating it yields CASSSEDRINQPQHF. Filled out from reference TRBV9 and TRBJ1-5, the complete variable domain reads DSGVTQTPKHLITATGQRVTLRCSPRSGDLSVYWYQQSLDQGLQFLIQYYNGEERAKGNILERFSAQQFPDLHSELNLSSLELGDSALYFCASSSEDRINQPQHFGDGTRLSIL.

The chain carries TRBV5-1 and TRBJ1-1, with D unresolved. The ends were cut back, 1 base at V and 0 bases at J, with 7 bases in the middle. The CDR3 covers 14 residues. Germline V gene lookup returns CDR1 SGHRS and CDR2 YFSETQ. In DNA form, the CDR3 reads TGCGCCAGCAGCTTGCCCATCGTGAACACTGAAGCTTTCTTT. Residues: CASSLPIVNTEAFF.

This clonotype appeared a few times. The chain links TRBV7-9 to TRBJ2-7, with 9 bases aligning to TRBD1. Germline V lookup: CDR1 SEHNR, CDR2 FQNEAQ (reference sequence). The trim removed 4 bases at V and 1 base at J, leaving 5 bases unmatched. The CDR3 totals 15 residues. CDR3 in amino acids: CASSSWGTGSYEQYF. DNA for the CDR3: TGTGCCAGCAGCTCTTGGGGGACAGGGTCCTACGAGCAGTACTTC.

This clonotype has just a few counts. The V gene is TRBV7-9, the J gene TRBJ2-2; D uncertain. The CDR3 totals 16 residues. Deletions cut 1 base from V and 2 bases from J, with 11 bases between. Germline-derived CDR1 and CDR2 are SEHNR and FQNEAQ (reference sequence). CDR3 in DNA: TGTGCCAGCAGCTTAGAGCGTACAGCTAACACCGGGGAGCTGTTTTTT. Translated: CASSLERTANTGELFF.

The J gene is TRBJ1-3, the V gene TRBV7-9; D is unclear. V lost 11 bases and J 4 bases, leaving 21 bases between the germline ends. The germline CDR1 and CDR2 sequences are SEHNR and FQNEAQ (reference sequence). CDR3 length: 15 amino acids. The CDR3 DNA sequence: TGTGCCCACTCTTCCGGTGCGAGTGCCGGAAACACCATATATTTT. Protein product: CAHSSGASAGNTIYF.

Remarks on this clonotype: A read error is possible here, since a much larger clone lies one base away. The chain recombines TRBV12-3 or TRBV12-4 with TRBJ2-7; a weak D match, TRBD2 (6 bases). This CDR3 is 13 amino acids long. With 8 bases removed from V and 5 bases from J, the gap between germline ends came to 16 bases. CDR3 DNA sequence: TGTGCCAGCCGTCGAATTAGCGGAAACGAGCAGTACTTC. As protein: CASRRISGNEQYF.

About this clonotype: The junction departs from germline at one end; a sequencing error may be responsible. The V and J genes are TRBV5-1 and TRBJ2-3; 8 bases fit TRBD2. CDR1 and CDR2 (germline): SGHRS, YFSETQ. This CDR3 contains 17 residues. Here the CDR3 reads CAGSPRGSGSVKDTQYF. As DNA, the CDR3 is TGCGCCGGCAGCCCCCGAGGAAGCGGGAGTGTCAAAGATACGCAGTATTTT.

In this sample, this clonotype turned up many times. The chain is built from TRBV7-2 and TRBJ2-5; D unclear. This CDR3 spans 12 amino acids. V lost 4 bases and J lost 1, with 4 bases in between. CDR1 SGHTA and CDR2 FQGNSA come from the germline V gene. This CDR3 is CASSSIQETQYF. The CDR3 DNA is TGTGCCAGCAGCTCCATCCAAGAGACCCAGTACTTC.

This clonotype showed up just a few times. The chain joins TRBV5-1 to TRBJ2-1; 8 nucleotides line up with TRBD2. Losses at the gene ends were 7 bases for V and 3 bases for J; bases not matched to a gene: 6. The CDR3 extends over 14 amino acids. Germline-derived CDR1 and CDR2 are SGHRS and YFSETQ. CDR3 in amino acids: CASFGGGNYNEQFF. CDR3 bases: TGCGCCAGCTTCGGCGGGGGGAACTACAATGAGCAGTTCTTC.

This clonotype has just a few counts. The genes are TRBV12-3 or TRBV12-4 and TRBJ1-5; TRBD1 matches 7 bases. Trimming at V came to 6 bases and at J to 4 bases, leaving 6 bases not matched to a gene. The CDR3 runs to 14 residues. The CDR3 nucleotides read TGTGCCAGCAGCTTAACGACAGGGAATCAGCCCCAGCATTTT. It codes for CASSLTTGNQPQHF.

This clonotype was seen only a few times. The rearrangement uses TRBV15 and TRBJ2-1; 11 bases match TRBD2. Germline V gives CDR1 LNHNV, CDR2 YYDKDF (reference sequence). The CDR3 consists of 21 residues. With V trimmed by 0 bases and J by 3 bases, 16 bases remained unmatched. The CDR3 protein is CATSRDPVSGRVNRLYNEQFF. The CDR3 DNA follows: TGTGCCACCAGCAGAGATCCGGTTAGCGGGAGGGTCAATAGACTCTACAATGAGCAGTTCTTC.